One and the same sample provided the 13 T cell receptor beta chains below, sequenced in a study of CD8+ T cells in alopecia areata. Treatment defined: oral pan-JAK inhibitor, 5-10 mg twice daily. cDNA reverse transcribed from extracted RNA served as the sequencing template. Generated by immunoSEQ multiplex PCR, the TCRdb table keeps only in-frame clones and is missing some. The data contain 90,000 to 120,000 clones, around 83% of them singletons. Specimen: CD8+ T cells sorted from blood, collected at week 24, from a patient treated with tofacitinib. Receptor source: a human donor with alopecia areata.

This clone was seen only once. DNA of the CDR3: TGTGCCAGCAGTTTTTCACGCACAGATACGCAGTATTTT. Translating it yields CASSFSRTDTQYF. The V and J genes are TRBV27 and TRBJ2-3; D ambiguous. The germline V gene encodes CDR1 MNHEY and CDR2 SMNVEV (reference sequence). CDR3 size: 13 residues. V was cut by 3 bases and J by 1 base, with 5 bases left in between.

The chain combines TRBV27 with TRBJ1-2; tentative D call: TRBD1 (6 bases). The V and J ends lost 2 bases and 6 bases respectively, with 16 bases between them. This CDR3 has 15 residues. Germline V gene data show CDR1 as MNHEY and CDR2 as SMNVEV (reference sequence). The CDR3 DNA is TGTGCCAGCAGTTTAGGGGGGCTGAGGTGGGATGGCTACACCTTC. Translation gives CASSLGGLRWDGYTF.

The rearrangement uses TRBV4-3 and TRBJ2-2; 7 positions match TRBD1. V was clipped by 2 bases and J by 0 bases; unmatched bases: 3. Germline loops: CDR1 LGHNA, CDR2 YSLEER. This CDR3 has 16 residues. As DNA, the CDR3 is TGCGCCAGCAGCCAAAGGGGGCTAACGAACACCGGGGAGCTGTTTTTT. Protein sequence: CASSQRGLTNTGELFF.

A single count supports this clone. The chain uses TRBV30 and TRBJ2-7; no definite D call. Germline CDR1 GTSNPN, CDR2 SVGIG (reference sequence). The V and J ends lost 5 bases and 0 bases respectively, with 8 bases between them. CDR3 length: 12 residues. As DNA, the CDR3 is TGTGCCTGGGGTGGTGGCTCCTACGAGCAGTACTTC. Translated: CAWGGGSYEQYF.

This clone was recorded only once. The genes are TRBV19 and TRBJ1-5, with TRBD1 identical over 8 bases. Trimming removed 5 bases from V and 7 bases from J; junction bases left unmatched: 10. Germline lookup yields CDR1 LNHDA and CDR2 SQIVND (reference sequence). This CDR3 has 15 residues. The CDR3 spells CASSPRTGLGQPQHF. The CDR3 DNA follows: TGTGCCAGTAGTCCCCGGACAGGGTTGGGGCAGCCCCAGCATTTT.

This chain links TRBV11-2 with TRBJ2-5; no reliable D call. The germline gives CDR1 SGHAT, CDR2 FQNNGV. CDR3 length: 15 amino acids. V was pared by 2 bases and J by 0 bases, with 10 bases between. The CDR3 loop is CASSLLPAHQETQYF. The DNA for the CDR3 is TGTGCCAGCAGCTTACTTCCGGCCCACCAAGAGACCCAGTACTTC. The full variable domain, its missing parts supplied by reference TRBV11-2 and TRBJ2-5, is EAGVAQSPRYKIIEKRQSVAFWCNPISGHATLYWYQQILGQGPKLLIQFQNNGVVDDSQLPKDRFSAERLKGVDSTLKIQPAKLEDSAVYLCASSLLPAHQETQYFGPGTRLLVL.

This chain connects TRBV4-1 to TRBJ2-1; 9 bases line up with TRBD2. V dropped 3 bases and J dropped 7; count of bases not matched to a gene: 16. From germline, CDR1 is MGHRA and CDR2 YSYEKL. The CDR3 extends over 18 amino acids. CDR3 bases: TGCGCCAGCAGCCAGGGGCGGGGGGGCCCCCTCCCCGAGAATGAGCAGTTCTTC. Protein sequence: CASSQGRGGPLPENEQFF.

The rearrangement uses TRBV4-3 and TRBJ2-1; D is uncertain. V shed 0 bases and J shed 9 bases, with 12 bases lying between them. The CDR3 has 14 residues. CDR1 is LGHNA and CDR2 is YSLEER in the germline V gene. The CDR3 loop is CASSQETTVGEQFF. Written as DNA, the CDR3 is TGCGCCAGCAGCCAAGAAACAACGGTCGGTGAGCAGTTCTTC.

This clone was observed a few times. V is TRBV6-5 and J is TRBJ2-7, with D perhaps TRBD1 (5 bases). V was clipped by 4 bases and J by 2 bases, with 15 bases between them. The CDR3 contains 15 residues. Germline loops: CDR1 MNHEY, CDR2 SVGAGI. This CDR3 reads CASSSQTDPAYEQYF. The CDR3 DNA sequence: TGTGCCAGCAGTTCCCAGACAGATCCGGCCTACGAGCAGTACTTC.

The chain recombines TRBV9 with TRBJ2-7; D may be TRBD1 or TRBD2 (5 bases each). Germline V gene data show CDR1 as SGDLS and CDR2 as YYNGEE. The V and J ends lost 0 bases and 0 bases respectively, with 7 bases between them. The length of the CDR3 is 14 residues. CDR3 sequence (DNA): TGTGCCAGCAGCGTAGGGGGGTTCTCCTACGAGCAGTACTTC. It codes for CASSVGGFSYEQYF.

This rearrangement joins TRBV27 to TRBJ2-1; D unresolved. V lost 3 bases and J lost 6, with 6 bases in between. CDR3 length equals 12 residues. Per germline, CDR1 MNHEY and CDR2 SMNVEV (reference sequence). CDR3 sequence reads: CASSLTGNEQFF. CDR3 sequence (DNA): TGTGCCAGCAGTTTGACGGGCAATGAGCAGTTCTTC.

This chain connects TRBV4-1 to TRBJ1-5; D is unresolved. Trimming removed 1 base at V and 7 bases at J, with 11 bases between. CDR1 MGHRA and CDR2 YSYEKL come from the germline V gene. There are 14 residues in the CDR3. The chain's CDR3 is CASSQVGPGQPQHF. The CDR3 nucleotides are TGCGCCAGCAGCCAAGTAGGTCCCGGACAGCCCCAGCATTTT.

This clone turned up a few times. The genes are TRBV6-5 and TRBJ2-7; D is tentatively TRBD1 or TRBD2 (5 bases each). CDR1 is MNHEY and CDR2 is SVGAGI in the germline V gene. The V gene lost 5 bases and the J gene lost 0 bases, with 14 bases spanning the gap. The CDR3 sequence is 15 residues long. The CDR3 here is CASSRRDVSSYEQYF. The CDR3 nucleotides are TGTGCCAGCAGTCGCCGGGACGTGAGCTCCTACGAGCAGTACTTC.